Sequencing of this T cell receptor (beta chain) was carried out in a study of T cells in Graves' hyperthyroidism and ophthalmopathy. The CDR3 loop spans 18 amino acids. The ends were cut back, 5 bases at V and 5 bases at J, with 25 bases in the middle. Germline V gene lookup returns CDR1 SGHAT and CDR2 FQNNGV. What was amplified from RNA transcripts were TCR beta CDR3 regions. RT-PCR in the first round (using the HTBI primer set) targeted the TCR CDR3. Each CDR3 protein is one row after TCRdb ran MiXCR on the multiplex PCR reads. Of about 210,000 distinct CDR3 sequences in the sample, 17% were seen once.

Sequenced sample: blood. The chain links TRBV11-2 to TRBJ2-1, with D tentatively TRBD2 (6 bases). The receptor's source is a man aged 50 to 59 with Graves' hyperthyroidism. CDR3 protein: CASSQISGPGRPDNEQFF. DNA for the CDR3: TGTGCCAGCAGCCAGATTAGTGGGCCCGGGAGACCCGACAATGAGCAGTTCTTC.